This T cell receptor beta chain came from a study of technical replicates of blood from a handful of donors. Assay: immunoSEQ multiplex PCR; the TCRdb copy retains only in-frame clones and omits some. The sample includes tens of thousands of clones, roughly 92% of them seen just once. What was sequenced was T cells isolated from PBMCs. This TCR was recovered from a human donor in good health.

The DNA of the CDR3 is TGTGCCAGTAGGGCAGGGAATAGCAATCAGCCCCAGCATTTT. Protein: CASRAGNSNQPQHF. The chain has TRBV19 and TRBJ1-5; D may be TRBD1 (5 bases). CDR1 LNHDA and CDR2 SQIVND come from the germline V gene (reference sequence). This CDR3 is built from 14 residues. V lost 6 bases and J lost 0, with 9 bases in between.